The clone carrying this TCR beta chain appeared many times. Its specificity is not known. The CDR3 extends over 12 amino acids. V was cut by 10 bases and J by 1 base, with 10 bases left in between. Germline loops: CDR1 SGHAT, CDR2 FQDESV (reference sequence). TCR beta CDR3 regions were amplified from RNA. The study used the HTBI primer set for a first-round RT-PCR of the TCR CDR3. From the multiplex PCR reads, TCRdb called clonotypes with MiXCR, one entry per CDR3 protein. Of some 380,000 distinct CDR3 sequences listed, approximately 13% are singletons. Orbital computed tomography and thyroid ultrasound, together with serum TRAb and thyroxine and clinical symptoms, were used for diagnoses. The blood sample predates any ophthalmopathy symptoms, coming from first hyperthyroidism diagnosis. Out of approximately 9.9 ml of fresh peripheral blood came the PBMCs. The data were taken from a study of T cells in Graves' hyperthyroidism and ophthalmopathy.

Points from the study as a whole: Most clonotypes expanded in the thyroid (above 0.001) were also present in blood.

The rearrangement links TRBV11-1 to TRBJ1-1; the D is unclear. Material: blood. This clonotype was obtained from a man aged 30-40 years with Graves' hyperthyroidism that later progressed to Graves' ophthalmopathy. The CDR3 loop is CATSFPNTEAFF. The CDR3 nucleotides are TGTGCCACTTCCTTTCCGAACACTGAAGCTTTCTTT.